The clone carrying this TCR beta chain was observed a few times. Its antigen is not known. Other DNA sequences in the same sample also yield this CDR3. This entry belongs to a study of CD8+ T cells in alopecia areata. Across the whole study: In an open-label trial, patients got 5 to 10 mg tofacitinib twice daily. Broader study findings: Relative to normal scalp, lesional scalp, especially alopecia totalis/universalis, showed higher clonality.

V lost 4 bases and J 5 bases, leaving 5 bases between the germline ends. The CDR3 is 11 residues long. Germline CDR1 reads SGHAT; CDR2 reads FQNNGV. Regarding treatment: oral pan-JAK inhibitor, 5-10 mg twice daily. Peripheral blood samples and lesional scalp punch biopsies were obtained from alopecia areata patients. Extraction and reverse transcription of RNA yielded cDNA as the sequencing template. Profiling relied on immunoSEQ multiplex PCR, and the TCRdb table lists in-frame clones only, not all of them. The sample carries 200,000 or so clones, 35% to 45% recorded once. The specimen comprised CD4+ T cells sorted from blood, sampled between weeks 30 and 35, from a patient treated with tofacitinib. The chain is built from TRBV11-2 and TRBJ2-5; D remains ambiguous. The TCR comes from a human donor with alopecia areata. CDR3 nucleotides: TGTGCCAGCAGCTCCAGGGAGACCCAGTACTTC. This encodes CASSSRETQYF.